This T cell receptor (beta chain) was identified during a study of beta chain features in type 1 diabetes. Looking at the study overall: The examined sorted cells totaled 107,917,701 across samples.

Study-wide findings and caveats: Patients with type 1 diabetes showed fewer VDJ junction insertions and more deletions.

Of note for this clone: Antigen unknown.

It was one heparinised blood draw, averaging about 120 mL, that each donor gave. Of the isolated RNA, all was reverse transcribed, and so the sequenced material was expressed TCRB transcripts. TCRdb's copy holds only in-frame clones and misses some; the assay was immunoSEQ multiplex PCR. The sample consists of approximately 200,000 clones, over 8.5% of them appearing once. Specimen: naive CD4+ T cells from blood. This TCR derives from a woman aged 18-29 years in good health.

CDR3 in amino acids: CASSSTHLAGNRTADTQYF. DNA for the CDR3: TGTGCCAGCAGCTCTACCCATTTAGCGGGTAATCGAACTGCAGATACGCAGTATTTT. The chain couples TRBV7-3 to TRBJ2-3; TRBD2 agrees at 7 bases. The CDR3 loop spans 19 amino acids. The V segment lost 4 bases and the J segment 4 bases; nucleotides outside the gene matches: 20. From germline, CDR1 is SGHTA and CDR2 FQGTGA.